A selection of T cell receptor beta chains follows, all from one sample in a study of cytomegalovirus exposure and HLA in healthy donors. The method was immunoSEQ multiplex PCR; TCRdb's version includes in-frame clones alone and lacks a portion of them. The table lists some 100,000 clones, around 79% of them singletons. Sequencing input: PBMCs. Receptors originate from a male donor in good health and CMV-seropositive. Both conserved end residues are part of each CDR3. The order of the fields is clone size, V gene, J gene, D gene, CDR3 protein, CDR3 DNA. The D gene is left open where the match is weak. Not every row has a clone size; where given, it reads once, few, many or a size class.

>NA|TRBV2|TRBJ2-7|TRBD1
CASSGNRGSYEQYF
TGTGCCAGCAGTGGGAACAGGGGCTCCTACGAGCAGTACTTC
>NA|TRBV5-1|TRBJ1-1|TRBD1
CASSKGAGTEAFF
TGCGCCAGCAGCAAGGGGGCCGGCACTGAAGCTTTCTTT
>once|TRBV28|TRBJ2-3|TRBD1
CASRIRTGVADTQYF
TGTGCCAGCAGAATTAGGACAGGGGTCGCAGATACGCAGTATTTT
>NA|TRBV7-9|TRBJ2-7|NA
CASTQVLRGSSYEQYF
TGTGCCAGCACCCAAGTCCTCAGGGGTTCTTCCTACGAGCAGTACTTC
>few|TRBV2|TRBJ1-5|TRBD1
CASRGRDSSNQPQHF
TGTGCCAGCAGGGGCCGGGACAGTAGCAATCAGCCCCAGCATTTT
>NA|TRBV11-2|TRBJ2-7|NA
CASSLGRGDEQYF
TGTGCCAGCAGCTTAGGCAGGGGGGACGAGCAGTACTTC
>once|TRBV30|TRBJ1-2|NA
CAWKEGTNYGYTF
TGTGCCTGGAAGGAGGGAACTAACTATGGCTACACCTTC
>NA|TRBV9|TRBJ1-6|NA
CASSTTEAYNSPLHF
TGTGCCAGCAGCACGACAGAGGCCTATAATTCACCCCTCCACTTT
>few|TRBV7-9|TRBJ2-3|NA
CASSSRGGIDTQYF
TGTGCCAGCAGCTCCCGAGGGGGAATAGATACGCAGTATTTT
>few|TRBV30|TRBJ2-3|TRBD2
CAWSDGLAGTTDTQYF
TGTGCCTGGAGTGACGGACTAGCGGGGACCACAGATACGCAGTATTTT
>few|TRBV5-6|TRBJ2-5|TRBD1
CASSLVGQGLETQYF
TGTGCCAGCAGCTTGGTTGGACAGGGGCTAGAGACCCAGTACTTC
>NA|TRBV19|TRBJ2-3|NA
CASSTRGIPDTQYF
TGTGCCAGTAGCACCAGAGGGATCCCAGATACGCAGTATTTT
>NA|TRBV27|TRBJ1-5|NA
CASSYNSNQPQHF
TGTGCCAGCAGTTACAATAGCAATCAGCCCCAGCATTTT
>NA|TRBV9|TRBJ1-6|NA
CASSVRELKSPLHF
TGTGCCAGCAGCGTCCGGGAACTGAAGTCACCCCTCCACTTT
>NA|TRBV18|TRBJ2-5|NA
CASSPSGGPYQETQYF
TGTGCCAGCTCACCTTCCGGTGGGCCATACCAAGAGACCCAGTACTTC
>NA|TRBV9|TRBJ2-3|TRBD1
CASSLTGLHTDTQYF
TGTGCCAGCAGCCTGACAGGGCTACACACAGATACGCAGTATTTT
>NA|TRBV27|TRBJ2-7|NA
CASSDEDSRYEQYF
TGTGCCAGCAGTGATGAAGATTCTCGGTACGAGCAGTACTTC
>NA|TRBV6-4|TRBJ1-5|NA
CASSDFRVGNQPQHF
TGTGCCAGCAGTGACTTCCGGGTCGGAAATCAGCCCCAGCATTTT
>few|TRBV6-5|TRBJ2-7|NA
CASSYSRGGDEQYF
TGTGCCAGCAGTTACTCAAGGGGTGGCGACGAGCAGTACTTC
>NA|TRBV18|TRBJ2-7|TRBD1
CASSPPDRTAYEQYF
TGTGCCAGCTCACCACCGGACAGGACCGCCTACGAGCAGTACTTC
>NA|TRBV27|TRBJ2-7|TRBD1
CASSKWDRVHEQYF
TGTGCCAGCAGTAAGTGGGACAGGGTCCACGAGCAGTACTTC
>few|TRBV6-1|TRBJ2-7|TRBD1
CASSVPTRTGDYYEQYF
TGTGCCAGCAGTGTTCCAACGCGGACAGGGGATTACTACGAGCAGTACTTC
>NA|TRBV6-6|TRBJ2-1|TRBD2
CASCLAGGPYNEQFF
TGTGCCAGCTGCCTAGCGGGGGGGCCTTACAATGAGCAGTTCTTC
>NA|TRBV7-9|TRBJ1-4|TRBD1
CASSLGQSNEKLFF
TGTGCCAGCAGCTTGGGACAGTCTAATGAAAAACTGTTTTTT
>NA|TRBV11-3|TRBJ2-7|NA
CASSFAVGGAPTHEQYF
TGTGCCAGCAGCTTTGCAGTAGGGGGGGCGCCCACCCACGAGCAGTACTTC
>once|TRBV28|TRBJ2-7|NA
CASSLPSRGVQYF
TGTGCCAGCAGTTTACCCAGCAGGGGAGTGCAGTACTTC
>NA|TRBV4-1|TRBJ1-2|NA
CASSQGLLRQTYGYTF
TGCGCCAGCAGCCAAGGACTCCTACGGCAGACCTATGGCTACACCTTC
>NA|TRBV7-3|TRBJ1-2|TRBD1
CASSLDNRQGLRGYTF
TGTGCCAGCAGTCTAGACAATAGACAGGGGCTGAGGGGCTACACCTTC
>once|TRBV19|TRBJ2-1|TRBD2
CASSRGTSGYNEQFF
TGTGCCAGTAGTAGGGGGACTAGCGGCTACAATGAGCAGTTCTTC
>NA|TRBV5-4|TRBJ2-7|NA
CASSPNSDSVYYEQYF
TGTGCCAGCAGCCCTAACAGCGACAGCGTATACTACGAGCAGTACTTC
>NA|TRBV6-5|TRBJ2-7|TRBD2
CASRTSGCEQYF
TGTGCCAGCAGGACTAGCGGGTGCGAGCAGTACTTC
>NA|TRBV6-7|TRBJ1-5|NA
CASSNRPGHQDDSNQPQHF
TGTGCCAGCAGCAATCGTCCGGGACACCAAGACGATAGCAATCAGCCCCAGCATTTT
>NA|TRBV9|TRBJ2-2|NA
CASSVASGGETGELFF
TGTGCCAGCAGCGTAGCTTCCGGGGGTGAGACCGGGGAGCTGTTTTTT
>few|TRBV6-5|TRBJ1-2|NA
CASSVAGHYGYTF
TGTGCCAGCAGCGTCGCGGGGCACTATGGCTACACCTTC
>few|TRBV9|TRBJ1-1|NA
CASSAGQSEAFF
TGTGCCAGCAGCGCGGGACAATCTGAAGCTTTCTTT
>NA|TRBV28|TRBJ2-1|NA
CASSPGQGRGTTKSSYNEQFF
TGTGCCAGCAGTCCGGGCCAGGGCAGGGGAACTACCAAGAGCTCCTACAATGAGCAGTTCTTC
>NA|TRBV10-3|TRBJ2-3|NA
CAITIGDTQYF
TGTGCCATCACCATCGGAGATACGCAGTATTTT
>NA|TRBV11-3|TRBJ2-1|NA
CASSSRLNNEQFF
TGTGCCAGCAGCTCCAGACTTAACAATGAGCAGTTCTTC
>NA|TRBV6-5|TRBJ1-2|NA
CASSYSQEYYGYTF
TGTGCCAGCAGTTACTCGCAGGAATACTATGGCTACACCTTC
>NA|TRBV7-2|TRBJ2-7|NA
CASRSPGYEQYF
TGTGCCAGCAGATCCCCCGGGTACGAGCAGTACTTC
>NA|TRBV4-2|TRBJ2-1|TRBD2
CASSHRTSGESSYNEQFF
TGTGCCAGCAGCCACAGGACTAGCGGGGAGAGCTCCTACAATGAGCAGTTCTTC
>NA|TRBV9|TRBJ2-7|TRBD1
CASSRRTGGEQYF
TGTGCCAGCAGCCGTCGGACAGGCGGGGAGCAGTACTTC
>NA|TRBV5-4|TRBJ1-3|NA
CASSTGGSSSGNTIYF
TGTGCCAGCAGCACTGGAGGGAGTTCCTCTGGAAACACCATATATTTT
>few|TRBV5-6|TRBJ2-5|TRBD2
CASSRRGLVRGGEETQYF
TGTGCCAGCAGCCGTAGGGGCCTAGTGCGGGGGGGCGAAGAGACCCAGTACTTC
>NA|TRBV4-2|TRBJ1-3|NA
CASSQAGTRGSGNTIYF
TGTGCCAGCAGCCAAGCCGGGACACGGGGCTCTGGAAACACCATATATTTT
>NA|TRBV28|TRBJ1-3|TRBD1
CASSSLTGDGNTIYF
TGTGCCAGCAGTTCTTTGACAGGGGATGGAAACACCATATATTTT
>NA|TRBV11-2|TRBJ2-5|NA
CASSSTPPPGETQYF
TGTGCCAGCAGCTCCACTCCTCCGCCGGGGGAGACCCAGTACTTC
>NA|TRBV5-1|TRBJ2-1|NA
CASSLSGGQNEQFF
TGCGCCAGCAGCTTGTCGGGGGGACAAAATGAGCAGTTCTTC
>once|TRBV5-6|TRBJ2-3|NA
CASSFVTSTDTQYF
TGTGCCAGCAGCTTCGTTACTAGCACAGATACGCAGTATTTT
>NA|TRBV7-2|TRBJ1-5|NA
CASSLVGDSNQPQHF
TGTGCCAGCAGCTTAGTAGGGGATAGCAATCAGCCCCAGCATTTT
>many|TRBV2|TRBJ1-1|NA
CASRNRYTEAFF
TGTGCCAGCAGGAACAGGTACACTGAAGCTTTCTTT
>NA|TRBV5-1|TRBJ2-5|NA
CASSLSFGQETQYF
TGCGCCAGCAGCTTGTCGTTCGGTCAAGAGACCCAGTACTTC
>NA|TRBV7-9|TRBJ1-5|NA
CASSLARGGSNSNQPQHF
TGTGCCAGCAGCTTAGCACGGGGGGGGAGTAATAGCAATCAGCCCCAGCATTTT
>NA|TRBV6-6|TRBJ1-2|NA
CASSYEGVDYGYTF
TGTGCCAGCAGTTACGAGGGGGTAGACTATGGCTACACCTTC
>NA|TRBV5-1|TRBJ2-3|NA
CASSKGGARDTQYF
TGCGCCAGCAGCAAGGGGGGGGCCCGAGATACGCAGTATTTT
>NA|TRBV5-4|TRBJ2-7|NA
CASGRREGGEQYF
TGTGCCAGCGGTAGGCGAGAGGGTGGCGAGCAGTACTTC
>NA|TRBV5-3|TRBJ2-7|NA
CARSPSQYF
TGTGCCAGAAGCCCGAGTCAGTACTTC
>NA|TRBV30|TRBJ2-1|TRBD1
CAWRGPRTGGRRQFF
TGTGCCTGGAGGGGTCCCCGGACAGGGGGCCGAAGGCAGTTCTTC
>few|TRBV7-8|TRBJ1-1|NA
CASSLGSRGEAFF
TGTGCCAGCAGCTTAGGTAGTAGGGGCGAAGCTTTCTTT
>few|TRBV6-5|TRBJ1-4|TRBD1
CASSYSKQGSLFF
TGTGCCAGCAGTTACTCGAAACAGGGGAGTCTGTTTTTT